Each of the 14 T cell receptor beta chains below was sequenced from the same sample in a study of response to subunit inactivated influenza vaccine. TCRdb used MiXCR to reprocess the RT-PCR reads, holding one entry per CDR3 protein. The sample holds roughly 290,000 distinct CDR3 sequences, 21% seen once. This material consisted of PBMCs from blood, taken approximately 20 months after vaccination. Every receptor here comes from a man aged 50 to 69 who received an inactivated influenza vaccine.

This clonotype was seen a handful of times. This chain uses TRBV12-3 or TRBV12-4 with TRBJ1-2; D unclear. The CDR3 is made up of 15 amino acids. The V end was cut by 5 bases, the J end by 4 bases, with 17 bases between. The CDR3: CASSPYVGLGYGYTF. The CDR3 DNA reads TGTGCCAGCAGTCCTTATGTCGGTCTCGGCTATGGCTACACCTTC.

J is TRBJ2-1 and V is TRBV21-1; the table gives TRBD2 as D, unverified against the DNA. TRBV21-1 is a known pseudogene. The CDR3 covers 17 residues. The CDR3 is CASSKVASGGARNEQFF. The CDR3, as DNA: TGTGCCAGCAGCAAAGTAGCTAGCGGGGGGGCTCGGAATGAGCAGTTCTTC.

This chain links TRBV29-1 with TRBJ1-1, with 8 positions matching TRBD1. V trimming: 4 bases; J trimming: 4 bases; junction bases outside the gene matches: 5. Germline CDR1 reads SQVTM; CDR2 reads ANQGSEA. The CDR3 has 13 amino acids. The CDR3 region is CSVVDRGITEAFF. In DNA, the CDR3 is TGCAGCGTTGTAGACAGGGGCATCACTGAAGCTTTCTTT.

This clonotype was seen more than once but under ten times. The CDR3 DNA sequence: TGTGCCAGCTCACCACCCGGGCTAGCCAAAAACATTCAGTACTTC. Encoded protein: CASSPPGLAKNIQYF. J is TRBJ2-4 and V is TRBV18; D ambiguous. Trimming took off 0 bases at V and 0 bases at J, with 6 bases between the two ends. CDR3 length: 15 amino acids. Per the germline V gene, CDR1 is KGHSH and CDR2 is LQKENI.

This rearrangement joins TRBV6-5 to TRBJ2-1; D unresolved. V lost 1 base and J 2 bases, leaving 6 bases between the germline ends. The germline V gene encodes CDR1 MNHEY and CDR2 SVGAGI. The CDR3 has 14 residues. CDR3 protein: CASSYLNAYNEQFF. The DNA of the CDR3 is TGTGCCAGCAGTTACTTAAATGCCTACAATGAGCAGTTCTTC.

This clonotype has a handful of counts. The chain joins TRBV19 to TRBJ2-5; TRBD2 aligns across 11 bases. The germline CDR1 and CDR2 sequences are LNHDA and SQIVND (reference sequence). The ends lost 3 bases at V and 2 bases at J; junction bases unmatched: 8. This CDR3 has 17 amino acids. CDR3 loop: CASSIRAGTSGQETQYF. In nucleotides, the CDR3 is TGTGCCAGTAGTATCCGAGCTGGGACTAGCGGTCAAGAGACCCAGTACTTC.

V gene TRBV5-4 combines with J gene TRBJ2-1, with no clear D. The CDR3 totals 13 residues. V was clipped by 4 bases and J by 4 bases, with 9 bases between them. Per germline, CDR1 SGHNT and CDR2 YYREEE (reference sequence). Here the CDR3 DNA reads TGTGCCAGCAGCGGTGCTACGTACAATGAGCAGTTCTTC. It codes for CASSGATYNEQFF.

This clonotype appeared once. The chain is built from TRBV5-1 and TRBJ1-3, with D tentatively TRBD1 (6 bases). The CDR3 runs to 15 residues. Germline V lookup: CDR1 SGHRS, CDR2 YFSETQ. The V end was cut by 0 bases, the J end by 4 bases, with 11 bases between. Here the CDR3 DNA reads TGCGCCAGCAGCTTGGACAGGGTAGACGGAAACACCATATATTTT. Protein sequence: CASSLDRVDGNTIYF.

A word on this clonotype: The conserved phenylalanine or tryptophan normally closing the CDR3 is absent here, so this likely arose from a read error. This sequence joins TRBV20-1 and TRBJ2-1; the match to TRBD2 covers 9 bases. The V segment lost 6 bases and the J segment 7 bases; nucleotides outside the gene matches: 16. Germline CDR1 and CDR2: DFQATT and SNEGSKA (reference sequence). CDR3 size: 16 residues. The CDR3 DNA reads TGCAGTGCCGAGCCGACTAGCGGTAATTACGGGAATGAGCAGTTCCTC. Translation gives CSAEPTSGNYGNEQFL.

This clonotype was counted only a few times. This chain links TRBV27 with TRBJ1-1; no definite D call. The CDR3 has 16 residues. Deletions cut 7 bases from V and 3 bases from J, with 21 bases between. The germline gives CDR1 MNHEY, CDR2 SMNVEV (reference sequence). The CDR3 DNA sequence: TGTGCCAGCATAAATCGGGCCGGCGGATGGGACACTGAAGCTTTCTTT. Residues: CASINRAGGWDTEAFF.

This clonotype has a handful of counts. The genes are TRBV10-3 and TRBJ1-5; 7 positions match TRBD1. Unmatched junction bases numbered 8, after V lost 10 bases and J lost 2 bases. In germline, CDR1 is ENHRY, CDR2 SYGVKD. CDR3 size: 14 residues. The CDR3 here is CATQAGTGNQPQHF. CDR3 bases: TGTGCCACGCAGGCCGGGACAGGCAATCAGCCCCAGCATTTT.

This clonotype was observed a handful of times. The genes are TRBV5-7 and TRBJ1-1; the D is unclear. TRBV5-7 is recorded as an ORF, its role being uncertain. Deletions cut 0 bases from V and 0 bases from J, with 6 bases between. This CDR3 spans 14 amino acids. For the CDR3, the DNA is TGTGCCAGCAGCTTGGAAATGGTGAACACTGAAGCTTTCTTT. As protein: CASSLEMVNTEAFF.

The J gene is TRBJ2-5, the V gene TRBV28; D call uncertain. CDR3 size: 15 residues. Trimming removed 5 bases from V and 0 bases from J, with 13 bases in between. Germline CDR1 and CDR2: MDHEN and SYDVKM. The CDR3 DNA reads TGTGCCAGCAGTCCCCGACGGATGTACCAAGAGACCCAGTACTTC. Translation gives CASSPRRMYQETQYF.

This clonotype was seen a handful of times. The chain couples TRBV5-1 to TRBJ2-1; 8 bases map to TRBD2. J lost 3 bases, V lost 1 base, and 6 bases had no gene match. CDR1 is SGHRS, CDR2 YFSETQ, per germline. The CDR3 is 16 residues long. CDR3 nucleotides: TGCGCCAGCAGCTTGACGGCGGGAGGCCTCTACAATGAGCAGTTCTTC. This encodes CASSLTAGGLYNEQFF.